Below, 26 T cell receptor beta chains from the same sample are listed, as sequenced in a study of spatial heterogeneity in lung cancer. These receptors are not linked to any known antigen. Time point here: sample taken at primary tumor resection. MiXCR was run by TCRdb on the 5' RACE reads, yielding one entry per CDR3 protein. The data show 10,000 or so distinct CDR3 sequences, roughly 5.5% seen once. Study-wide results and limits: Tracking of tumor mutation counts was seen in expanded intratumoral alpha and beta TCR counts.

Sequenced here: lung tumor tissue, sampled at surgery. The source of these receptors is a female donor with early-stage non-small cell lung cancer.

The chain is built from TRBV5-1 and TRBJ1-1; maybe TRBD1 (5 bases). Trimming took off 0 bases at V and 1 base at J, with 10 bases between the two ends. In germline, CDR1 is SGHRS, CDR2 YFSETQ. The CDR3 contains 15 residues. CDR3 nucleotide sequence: TGCGCCAGCAGCTTGGGGGACGGAGCGAACACTGAAGCTTTCTTT. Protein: CASSLGDGANTEAFF.

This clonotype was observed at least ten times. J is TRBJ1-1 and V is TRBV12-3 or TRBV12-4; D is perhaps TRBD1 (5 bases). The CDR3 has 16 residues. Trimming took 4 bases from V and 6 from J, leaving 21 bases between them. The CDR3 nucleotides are TGTGCCAGCAGTTATGGTATGGGACGCCAGGGTCCTGAAGCTTTCTTT. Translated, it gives CASSYGMGRQGPEAFF.

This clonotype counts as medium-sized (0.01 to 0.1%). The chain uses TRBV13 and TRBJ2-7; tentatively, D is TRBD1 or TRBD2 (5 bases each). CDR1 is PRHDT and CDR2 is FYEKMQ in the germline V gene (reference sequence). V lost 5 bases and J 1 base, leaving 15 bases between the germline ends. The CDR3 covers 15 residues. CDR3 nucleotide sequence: TGTGCCAGCAGCCCCGCCGGCTGGGGGTCCTACGAGCAGTACTTC. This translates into CASSPAGWGSYEQYF.

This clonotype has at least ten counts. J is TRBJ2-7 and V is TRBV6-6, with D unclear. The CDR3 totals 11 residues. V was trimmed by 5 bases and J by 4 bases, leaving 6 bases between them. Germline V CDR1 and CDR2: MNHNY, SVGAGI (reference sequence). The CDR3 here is CASSGMYEQYF. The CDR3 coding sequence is TGTGCCAGCAGTGGGATGTACGAGCAGTACTTC.

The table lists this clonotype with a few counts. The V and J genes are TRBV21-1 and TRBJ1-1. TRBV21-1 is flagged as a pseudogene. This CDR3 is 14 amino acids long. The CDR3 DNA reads TGTGCCAGCAGCGATGGGTTGCAGAACACTGAAGCTTTCTTT. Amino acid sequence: CASSDGLQNTEAFF.

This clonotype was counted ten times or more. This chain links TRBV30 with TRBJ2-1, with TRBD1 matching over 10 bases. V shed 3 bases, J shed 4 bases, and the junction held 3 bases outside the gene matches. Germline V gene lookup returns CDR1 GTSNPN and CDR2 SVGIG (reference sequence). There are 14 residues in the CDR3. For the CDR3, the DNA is TGTGCCTGGAGCGACAGGGGGCGATACAATGAGCAGTTCTTC. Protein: CAWSDRGRYNEQFF.

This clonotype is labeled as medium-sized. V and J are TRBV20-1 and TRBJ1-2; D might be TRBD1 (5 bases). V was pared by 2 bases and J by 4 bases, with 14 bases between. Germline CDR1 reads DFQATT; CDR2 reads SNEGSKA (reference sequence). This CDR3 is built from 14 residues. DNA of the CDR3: TGCAGTGCTAGACTAGCAGGGAACCTCTATGGCTACACCTTC. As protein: CSARLAGNLYGYTF.

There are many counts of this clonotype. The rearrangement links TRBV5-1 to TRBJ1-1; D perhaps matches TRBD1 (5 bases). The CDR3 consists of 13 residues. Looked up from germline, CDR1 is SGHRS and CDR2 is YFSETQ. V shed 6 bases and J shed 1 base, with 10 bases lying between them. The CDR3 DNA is TGCGCCAGCAAATTACAGGAGAACACTGAAGCTTTCTTT. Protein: CASKLQENTEAFF. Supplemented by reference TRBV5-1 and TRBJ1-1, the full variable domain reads KAGVTQTPRYLIKTRGQQVTLSCSPISGHRSVSWYQQTPGQGLQFLFEYFSETQRNKGNFPGRFSGRQFSNSRSEMNVSTLELGDSALYLCASKLQENTEAFFGQGTRLTVV.

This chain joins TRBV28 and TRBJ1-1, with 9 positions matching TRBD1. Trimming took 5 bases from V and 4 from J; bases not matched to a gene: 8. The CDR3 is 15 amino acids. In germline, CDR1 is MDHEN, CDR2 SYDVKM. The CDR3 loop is CASSTPGQGTTEAFF. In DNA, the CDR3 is TGTGCCAGCAGTACCCCAGGACAGGGGACCACTGAAGCTTTCTTT.

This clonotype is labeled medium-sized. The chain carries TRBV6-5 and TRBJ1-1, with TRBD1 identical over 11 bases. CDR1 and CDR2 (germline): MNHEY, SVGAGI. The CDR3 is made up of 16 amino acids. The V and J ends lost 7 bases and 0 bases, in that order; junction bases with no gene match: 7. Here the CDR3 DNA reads TGTGCCAGCATCAGGGACAGGGGGTCCATGAACACTGAAGCTTTCTTT. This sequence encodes CASIRDRGSMNTEAFF.

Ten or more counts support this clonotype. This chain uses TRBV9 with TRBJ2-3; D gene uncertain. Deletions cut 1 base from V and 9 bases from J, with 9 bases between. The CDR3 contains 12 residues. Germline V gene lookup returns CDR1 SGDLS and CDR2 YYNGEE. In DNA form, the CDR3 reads TGTGCCAGCAGCGTAACCTTAGACACGCAGTATTTT. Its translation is CASSVTLDTQYF.

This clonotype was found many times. The CDR3 protein is CASSPGQGSSSPLHF. The CDR3 region has the DNA TGTGCCAGCAGCCCGGGACAGGGATCGAGTTCACCCCTCCACTTT. The chain has TRBV6-6 and TRBJ1-6; 9 nucleotides align to TRBD1. The CDR3 loop spans 15 amino acids. The V gene's germline CDR1 is MNHNY and CDR2 SVGAGI (reference sequence). The V segment lost 6 bases and the J segment 9 bases; nucleotides outside the gene matches: 9.

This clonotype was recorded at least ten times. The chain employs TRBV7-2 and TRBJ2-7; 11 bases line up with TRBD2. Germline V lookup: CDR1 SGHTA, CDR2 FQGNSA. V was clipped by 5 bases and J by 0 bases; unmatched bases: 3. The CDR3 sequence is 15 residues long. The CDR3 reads CASSPLAGDSYEQYF. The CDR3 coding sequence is TGTGCCAGCAGCCCACTAGCGGGGGACTCCTACGAGCAGTACTTC.

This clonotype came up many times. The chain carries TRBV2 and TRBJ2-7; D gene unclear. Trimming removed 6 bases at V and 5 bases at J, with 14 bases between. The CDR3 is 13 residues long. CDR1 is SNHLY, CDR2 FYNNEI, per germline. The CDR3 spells CASRASLWDEQYF. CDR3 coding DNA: TGTGCCAGCAGGGCCTCCCTTTGGGACGAGCAGTACTTC.

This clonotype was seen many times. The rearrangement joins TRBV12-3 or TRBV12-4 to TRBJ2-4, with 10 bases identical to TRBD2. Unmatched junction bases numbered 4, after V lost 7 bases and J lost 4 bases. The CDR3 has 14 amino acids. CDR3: CASTPTSGKNIQYF. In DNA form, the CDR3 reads TGTGCCAGCACCCCGACTAGCGGGAAAAACATTCAGTACTTC.

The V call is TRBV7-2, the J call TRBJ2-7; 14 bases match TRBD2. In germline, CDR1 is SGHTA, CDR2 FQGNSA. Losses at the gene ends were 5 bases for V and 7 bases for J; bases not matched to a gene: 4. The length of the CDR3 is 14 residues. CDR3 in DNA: TGTGCCAGCAGCCCGGGACTAGCGGGGGAAGAGCAGTACTTC. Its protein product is CASSPGLAGEEQYF.

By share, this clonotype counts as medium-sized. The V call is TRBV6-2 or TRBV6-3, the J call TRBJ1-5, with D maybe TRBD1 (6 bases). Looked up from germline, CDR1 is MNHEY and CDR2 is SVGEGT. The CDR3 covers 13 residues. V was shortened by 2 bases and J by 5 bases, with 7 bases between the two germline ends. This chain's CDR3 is CASSYGGYQPQHF. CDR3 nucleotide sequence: TGTGCCAGCAGTTACGGGGGCTATCAGCCCCAGCATTTT.

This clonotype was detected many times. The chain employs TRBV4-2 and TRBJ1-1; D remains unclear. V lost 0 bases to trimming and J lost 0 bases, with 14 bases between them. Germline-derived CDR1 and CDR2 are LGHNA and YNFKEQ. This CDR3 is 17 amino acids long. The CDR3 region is CASSQDSGWAVNTEAFF. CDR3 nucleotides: TGTGCCAGCAGCCAAGATTCCGGTTGGGCAGTGAACACTGAAGCTTTCTTT.

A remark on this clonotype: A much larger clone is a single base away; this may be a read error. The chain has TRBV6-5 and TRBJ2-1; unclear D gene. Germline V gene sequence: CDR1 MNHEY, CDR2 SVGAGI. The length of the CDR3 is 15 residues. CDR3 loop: CVSSYGRLSYNEQFF. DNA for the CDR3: TGTGTCAGCAGTTATGGGCGGCTGTCCTACAATGAGCAGTTCTTC.

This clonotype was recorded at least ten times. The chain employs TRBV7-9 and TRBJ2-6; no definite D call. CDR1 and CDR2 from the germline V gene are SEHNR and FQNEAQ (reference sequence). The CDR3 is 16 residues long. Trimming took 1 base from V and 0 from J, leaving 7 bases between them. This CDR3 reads CASSLVGNSGANVLTF. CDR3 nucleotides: TGTGCCAGCAGCTTAGTCGGCAACTCTGGGGCCAACGTCCTGACTTTC.

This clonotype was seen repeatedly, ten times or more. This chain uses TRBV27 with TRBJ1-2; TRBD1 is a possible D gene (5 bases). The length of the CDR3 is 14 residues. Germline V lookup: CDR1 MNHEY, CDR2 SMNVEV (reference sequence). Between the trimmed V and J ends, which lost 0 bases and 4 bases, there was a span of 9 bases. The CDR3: CASSLSGQFYGYTF. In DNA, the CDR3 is TGTGCCAGCAGTTTATCGGGGCAGTTCTATGGCTACACCTTC.

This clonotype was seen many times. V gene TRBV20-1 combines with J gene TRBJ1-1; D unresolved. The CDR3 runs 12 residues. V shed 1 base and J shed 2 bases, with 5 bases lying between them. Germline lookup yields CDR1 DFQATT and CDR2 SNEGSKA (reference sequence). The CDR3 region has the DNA TGCAGTGCTAGAGGCGGTAACACTGAAGCTTTCTTT. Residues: CSARGGNTEAFF.

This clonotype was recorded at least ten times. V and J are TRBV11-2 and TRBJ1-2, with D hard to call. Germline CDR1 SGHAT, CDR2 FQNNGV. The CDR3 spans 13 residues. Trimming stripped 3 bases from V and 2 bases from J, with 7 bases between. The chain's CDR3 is CASSFSANYGYTF. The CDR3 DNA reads TGTGCCAGCAGCTTCAGTGCAAACTATGGCTACACCTTC.

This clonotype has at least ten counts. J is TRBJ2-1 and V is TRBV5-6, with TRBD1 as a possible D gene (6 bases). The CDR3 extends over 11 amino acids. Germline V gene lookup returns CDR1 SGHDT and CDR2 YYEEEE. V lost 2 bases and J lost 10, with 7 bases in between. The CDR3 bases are TGTGCCAGCAGCTTTGGACAGGAGCAGTTCTTC. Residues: CASSFGQEQFF.

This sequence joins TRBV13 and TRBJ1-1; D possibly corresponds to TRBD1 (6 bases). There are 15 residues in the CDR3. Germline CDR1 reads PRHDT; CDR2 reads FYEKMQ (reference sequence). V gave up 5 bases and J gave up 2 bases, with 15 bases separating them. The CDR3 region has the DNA TGTGCCAGCAGCCCAGACCCGGGGGCAAACACTGAAGCTTTCTTT. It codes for CASSPDPGANTEAFF.

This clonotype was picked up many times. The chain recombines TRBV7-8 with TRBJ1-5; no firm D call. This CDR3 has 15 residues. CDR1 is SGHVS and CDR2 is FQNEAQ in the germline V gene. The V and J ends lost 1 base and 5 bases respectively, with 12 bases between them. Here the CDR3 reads CASSLDGLAHQPQHF. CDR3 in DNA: TGTGCCAGCAGCTTAGATGGGTTAGCCCATCAGCCCCAGCATTTT.